The present T cell receptor (beta chain) was sequenced within a study of cytomegalovirus exposure and HLA in healthy donors. As for this clone: Its antigen is still unknown.

TCRdb's table, derived via immunoSEQ multiplex PCR, lists solely in-frame clones and lacks some. The sample has 60,000 to 75,000 clones, 95% to 96% seen once; the top ten hold approximately 1%. The donors were part of the 120-subject validation cohort, which stood apart from the roughly 640-subject first cohort. Study-wide results and limits: The study flagged about 160 TCR beta chains as cytomegalovirus-associated. Most TCR sequences were uncommon, yet certain public TCRs appeared in many donors. Cytomegalovirus status, reportedly, was diagnosed with high specificity and sensitivity by the classifier.

The CDR3 totals 17 residues. The junction had 9 bases not matched to a gene; V was cut back by 0 bases and J by 4 bases. CDR1 is LGHNA, CDR2 YSLEER, per germline. Material for sequencing was PBMCs. This receptor was taken from a man aged 18 to 30 in good health and CMV-seronegative. V and J are TRBV4-3 and TRBJ2-3, with 8 bases fitting TRBD2. CDR3 nucleotide sequence: TGCGCCAGCAGCCAAGATCGGCGCGGGAGGTTCTCAGATACGCAGTATTTT. Its protein is CASSQDRRGRFSDTQYF.